This paragraph reports one T cell receptor (beta chain). The source of the sample is a study of blood T cell repertoires in COVID-19. Overall study context: Collection of acute and convalescent COVID-19 samples took place in the United States, Italy and Spain. Nucleic acid was either cDNA or gDNA, and it came from T cells, B-cell-depleted T cells, or PBMCs.

This CDR3 spans 18 amino acids. CDR1 is SEHNR, CDR2 FQNEAQ, per germline (reference sequence). The germline V and J ends were trimmed by 5 bases and 0 bases, with 20 bases remaining between them. Original data processing: Amplifying reference gene primers gave estimates of nucleated cell counts. Assay: immunoSEQ multiplex PCR; the TCRdb copy retains only in-frame clones and omits some. V and J calls and clone size come straight from that table; D and trimming were deduced from the DNA. The table lists about 200,000 clones, more than 75% of them singletons. The clonotype originates from a man in his sixties who had recovered from COVID-19. The sequenced material came from peripheral blood. The chain employs TRBV7-9 and TRBJ2-1; D may be TRBD2 (6 bases). This chain's CDR3 is CASSGRIRGASSYNEQFF. The CDR3, as DNA: TGTGCCAGCAGCGGGAGGATCCGGGGCGCGAGCTCCTACAATGAGCAGTTCTTC.